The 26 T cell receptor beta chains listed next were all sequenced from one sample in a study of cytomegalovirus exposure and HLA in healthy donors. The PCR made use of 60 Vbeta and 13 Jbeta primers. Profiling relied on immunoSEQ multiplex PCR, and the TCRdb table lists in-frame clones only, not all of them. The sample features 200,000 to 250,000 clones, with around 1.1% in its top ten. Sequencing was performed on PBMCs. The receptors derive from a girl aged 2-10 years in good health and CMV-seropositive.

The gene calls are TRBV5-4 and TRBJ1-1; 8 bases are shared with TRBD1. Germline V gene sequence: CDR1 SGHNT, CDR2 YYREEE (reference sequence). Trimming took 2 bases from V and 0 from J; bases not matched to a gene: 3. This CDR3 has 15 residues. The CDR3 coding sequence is TGTGCCAGCAGCTTACAGGGGGATTTGAACACTGAAGCTTTCTTT. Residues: CASSLQGDLNTEAFF.

In DNA, the CDR3 is TGTGCCAGCAGCCCCCGGGGGAGGGACTTCAATGAGCAGTTCTTC. It translates to CASSPRGRDFNEQFF. The V gene is TRBV5-4, the J gene TRBJ2-1; 7 bases fit TRBD2. After removal of 4 bases from V and 6 bases from J, the junction contained 10 bases not matched to a gene. This CDR3 is 15 amino acids long. CDR1 SGHNT and CDR2 YYREEE come from the germline V gene (reference sequence). The variable domain in full, completed from reference TRBV5-4 and TRBJ2-1, reads ETGVTQSPTHLIKTRGQQVTLRCSSQSGHNTVSWYQQALGQGPQFIFQYYREEENGRGNFPPRFSGLQFPNYSSELNVNALELDDSALYLCASSPRGRDFNEQFFGPGTRLTVL.

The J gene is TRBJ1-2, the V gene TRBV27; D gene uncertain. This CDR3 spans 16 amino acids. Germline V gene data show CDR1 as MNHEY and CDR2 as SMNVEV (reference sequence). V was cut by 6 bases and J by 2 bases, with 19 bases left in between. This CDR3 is CASRPGSVFLNYGYTF. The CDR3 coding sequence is TGTGCCAGCAGACCCGGGAGTGTGTTCCTCAACTATGGCTACACCTTC.

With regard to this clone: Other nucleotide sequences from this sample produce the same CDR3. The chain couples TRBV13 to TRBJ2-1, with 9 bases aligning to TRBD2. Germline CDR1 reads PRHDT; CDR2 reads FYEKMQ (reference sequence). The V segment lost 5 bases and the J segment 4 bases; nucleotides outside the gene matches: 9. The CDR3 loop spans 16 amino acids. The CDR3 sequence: CASSTRLAGLYNEQFF. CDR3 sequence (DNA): TGTGCCAGCAGCACAAGGCTAGCGGGACTGTACAATGAGCAGTTCTTC.

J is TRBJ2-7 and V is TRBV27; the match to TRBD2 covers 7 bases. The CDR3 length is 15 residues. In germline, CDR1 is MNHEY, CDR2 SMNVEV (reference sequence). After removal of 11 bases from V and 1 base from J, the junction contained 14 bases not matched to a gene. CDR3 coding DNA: TGTGCCGCCGCCGCCCCCGGGAGGTGGTCCTACGAGCAGTACTTC. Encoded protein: CAAAAPGRWSYEQYF.

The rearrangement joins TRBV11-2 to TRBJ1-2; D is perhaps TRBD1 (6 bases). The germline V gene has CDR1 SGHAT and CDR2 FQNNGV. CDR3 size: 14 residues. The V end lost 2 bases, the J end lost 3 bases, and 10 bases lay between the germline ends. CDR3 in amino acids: CASSLSQGDYGYTF. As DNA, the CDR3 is TGTGCCAGCAGCTTATCACAGGGAGACTATGGCTACACCTTC.

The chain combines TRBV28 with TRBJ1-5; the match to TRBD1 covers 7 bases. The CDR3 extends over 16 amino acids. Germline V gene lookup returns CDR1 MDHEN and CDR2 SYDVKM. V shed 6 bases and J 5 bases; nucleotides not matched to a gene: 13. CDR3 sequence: CASSLIGDSGDQPQHF. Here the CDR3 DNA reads TGTGCCAGCAGCCTAATTGGGGACAGTGGGGATCAGCCCCAGCATTTT.

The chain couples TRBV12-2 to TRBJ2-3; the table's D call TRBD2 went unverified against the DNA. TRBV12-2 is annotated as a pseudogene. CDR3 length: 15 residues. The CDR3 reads CASRLSGRQMDTQYF. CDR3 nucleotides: TGTGCAAGTCGCCTCAGCGGGAGGCAAATGGATACGCAGTATTTT.

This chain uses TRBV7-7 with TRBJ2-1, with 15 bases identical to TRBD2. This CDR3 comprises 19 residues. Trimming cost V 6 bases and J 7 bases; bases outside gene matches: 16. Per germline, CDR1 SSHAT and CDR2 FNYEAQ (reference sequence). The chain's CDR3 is CASSQGLAGGYRRRNEQFF. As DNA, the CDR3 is TGTGCCAGCAGTCAGGGACTAGCGGGAGGTTATCGAAGGAGGAATGAGCAGTTCTTC.

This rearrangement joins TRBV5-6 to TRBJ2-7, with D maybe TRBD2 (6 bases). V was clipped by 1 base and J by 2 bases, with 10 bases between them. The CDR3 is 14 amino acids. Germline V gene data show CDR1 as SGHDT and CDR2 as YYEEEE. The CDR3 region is CASSLTGGTYEQYF. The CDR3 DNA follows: TGTGCCAGCAGCTTGACTGGAGGGACCTACGAGCAGTACTTC.

The CDR3 DNA reads as TGCGCCAGCAGCCCCCAGGGCGGGAAGTACAATGAGCAGTTCTTC. Protein: CASSPQGGKYNEQFF. V is TRBV5-1 and J is TRBJ2-1, with TRBD2 as a possible D gene (6 bases). The ends were cut back, 4 bases at V and 4 bases at J, with 15 bases in the middle. The CDR3 loop spans 15 amino acids. CDR1 is SGHRS, CDR2 YFSETQ, per germline.

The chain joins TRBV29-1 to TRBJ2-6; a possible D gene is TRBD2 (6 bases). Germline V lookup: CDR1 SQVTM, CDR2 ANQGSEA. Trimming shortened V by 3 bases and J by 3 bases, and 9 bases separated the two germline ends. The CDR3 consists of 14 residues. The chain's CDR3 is CSVESGVGANVLTF. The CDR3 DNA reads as TGCAGCGTTGAGTCGGGGGTTGGGGCCAACGTCCTGACTTTC.

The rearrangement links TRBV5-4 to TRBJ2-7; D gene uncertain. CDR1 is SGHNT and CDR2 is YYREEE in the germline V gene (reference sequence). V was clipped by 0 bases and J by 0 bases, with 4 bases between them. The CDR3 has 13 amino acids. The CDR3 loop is CASSLESSYEQYF. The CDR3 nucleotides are TGTGCCAGCAGCTTGGAGAGCTCCTACGAGCAGTACTTC.

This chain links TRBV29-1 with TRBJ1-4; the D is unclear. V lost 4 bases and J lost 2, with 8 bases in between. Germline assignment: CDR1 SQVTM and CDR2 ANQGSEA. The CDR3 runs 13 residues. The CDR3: CSVGVSTNEKLFF. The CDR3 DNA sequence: TGCAGCGTTGGAGTGAGCACTAATGAAAAACTGTTTTTT. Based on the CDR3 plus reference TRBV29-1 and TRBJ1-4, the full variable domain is SAVISQKPSRDICQRGTSLTIQCQVDSQVTMMFWYRQQPGQSLTLIATANQGSEATYESGFVIDKFPISRPNLTFSTLTVSNMSPEDSSIYLCSVGVSTNEKLFFGSGTQLSVL.

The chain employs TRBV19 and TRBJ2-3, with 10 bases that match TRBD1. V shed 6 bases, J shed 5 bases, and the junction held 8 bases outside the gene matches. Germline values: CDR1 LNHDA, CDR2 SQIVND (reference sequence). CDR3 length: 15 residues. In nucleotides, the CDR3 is TGTGCCAGTAGGAGCCGGGACAGGGGTATAGATACGCAGTATTTT. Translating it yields CASRSRDRGIDTQYF.

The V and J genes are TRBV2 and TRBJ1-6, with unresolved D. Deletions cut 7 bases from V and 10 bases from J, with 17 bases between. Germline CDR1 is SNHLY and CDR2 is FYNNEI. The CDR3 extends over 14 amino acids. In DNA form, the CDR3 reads TGTGCCAGCATCGGTCAGAGGCTTGGGTCACCCCTCCACTTT. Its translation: CASIGQRLGSPLHF.

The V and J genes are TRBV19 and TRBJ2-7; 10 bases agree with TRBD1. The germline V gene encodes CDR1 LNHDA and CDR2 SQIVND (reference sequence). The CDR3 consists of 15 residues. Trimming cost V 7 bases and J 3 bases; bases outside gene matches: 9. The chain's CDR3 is CASTRTGGSFYEQYF. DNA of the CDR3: TGTGCCAGTACCCGGACAGGGGGATCGTTCTACGAGCAGTACTTC.

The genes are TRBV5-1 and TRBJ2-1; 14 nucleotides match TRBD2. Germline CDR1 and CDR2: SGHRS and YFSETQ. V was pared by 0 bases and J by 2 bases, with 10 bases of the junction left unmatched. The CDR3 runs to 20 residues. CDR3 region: CASSLGWGLAGVATYNEQFF. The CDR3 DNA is TGCGCCAGCAGCTTGGGTTGGGGACTAGCGGGAGTCGCTACCTACAATGAGCAGTTCTTC.

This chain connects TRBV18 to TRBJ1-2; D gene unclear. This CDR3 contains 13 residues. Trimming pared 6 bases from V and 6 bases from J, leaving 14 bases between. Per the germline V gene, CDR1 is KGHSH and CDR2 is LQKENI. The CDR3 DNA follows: TGTGCCAGCTCCCATATGGCGGGGAATGGCTACACCTTC. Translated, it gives CASSHMAGNGYTF.

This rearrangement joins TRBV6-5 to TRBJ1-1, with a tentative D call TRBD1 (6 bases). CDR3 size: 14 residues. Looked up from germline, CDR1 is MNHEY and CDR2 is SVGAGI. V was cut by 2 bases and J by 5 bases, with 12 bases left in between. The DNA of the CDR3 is TGTGCCAGCAGTTACGGTGGGGGCGGAACTGAAGCTTTCTTT. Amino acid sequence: CASSYGGGGTEAFF.

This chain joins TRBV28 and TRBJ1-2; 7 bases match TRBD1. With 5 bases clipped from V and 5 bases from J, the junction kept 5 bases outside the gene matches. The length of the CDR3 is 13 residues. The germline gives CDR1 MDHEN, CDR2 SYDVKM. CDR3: CASSPGQLYGYTF. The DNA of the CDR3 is TGTGCCAGCAGTCCGGGACAGCTTTATGGCTACACCTTC.

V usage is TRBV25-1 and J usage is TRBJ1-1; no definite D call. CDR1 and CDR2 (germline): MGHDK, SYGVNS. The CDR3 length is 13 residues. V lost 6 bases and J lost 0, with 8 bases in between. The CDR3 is CASRRELNTEAFF. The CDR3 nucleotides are TGTGCCAGCAGAAGGGAGTTGAACACTGAAGCTTTCTTT.

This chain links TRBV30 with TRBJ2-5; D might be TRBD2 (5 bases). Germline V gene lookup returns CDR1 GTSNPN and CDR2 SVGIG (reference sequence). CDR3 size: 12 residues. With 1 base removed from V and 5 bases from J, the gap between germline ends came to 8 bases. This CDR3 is CAWSGPGETQYF. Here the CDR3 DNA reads TGTGCCTGGAGTGGCCCGGGGGAGACCCAGTACTTC.

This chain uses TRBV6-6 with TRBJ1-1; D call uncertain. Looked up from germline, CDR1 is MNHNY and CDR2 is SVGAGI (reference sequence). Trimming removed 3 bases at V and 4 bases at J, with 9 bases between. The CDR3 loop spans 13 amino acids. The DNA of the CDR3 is TGTGCCAGCAGTTATAGTAAAATCACTGAAGCTTTCTTT. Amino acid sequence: CASSYSKITEAFF.

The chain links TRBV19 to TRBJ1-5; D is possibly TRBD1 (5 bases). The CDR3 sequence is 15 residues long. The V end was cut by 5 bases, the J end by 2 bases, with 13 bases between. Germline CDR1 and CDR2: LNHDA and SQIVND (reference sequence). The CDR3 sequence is CASSLLDSRNQPQHF. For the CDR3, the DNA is TGTGCCAGTAGTCTCCTTGACAGCCGCAATCAGCCCCAGCATTTT. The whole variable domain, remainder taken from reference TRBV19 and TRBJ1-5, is DGGITQSPKYLFRKEGQNVTLSCEQNLNHDAMYWYRQDPGQGLRLIYYSQIVNDFQKGDIAEGYSVSREKKESFPLTVTSAQKNPTAFYLCASSLLDSRNQPQHFGDGTRLSIL.

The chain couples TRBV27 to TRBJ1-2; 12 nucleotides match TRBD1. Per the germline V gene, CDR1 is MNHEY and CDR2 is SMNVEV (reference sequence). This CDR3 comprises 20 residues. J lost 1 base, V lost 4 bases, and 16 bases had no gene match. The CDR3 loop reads CASSSRDRGLKLDLNYGYTF. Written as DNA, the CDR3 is TGTGCCAGCAGTTCCCGGGACAGGGGGCTAAAGTTGGACCTTAACTATGGCTACACCTTC.